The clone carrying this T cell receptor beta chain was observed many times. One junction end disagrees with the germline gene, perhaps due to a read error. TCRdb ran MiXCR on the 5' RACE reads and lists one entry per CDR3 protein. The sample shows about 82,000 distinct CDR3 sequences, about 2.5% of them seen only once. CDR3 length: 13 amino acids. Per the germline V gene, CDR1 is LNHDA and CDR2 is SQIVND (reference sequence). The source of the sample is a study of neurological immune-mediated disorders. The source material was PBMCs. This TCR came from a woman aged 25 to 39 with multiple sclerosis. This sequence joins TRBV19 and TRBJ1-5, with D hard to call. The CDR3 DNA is TGTGCCAGCAGTATCGGGAGAAATCAGCCCCAGCATTTT. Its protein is CASSIGRNQPQHF.